This T cell receptor (beta chain) was recorded in a study of beta chain features in type 1 diabetes. Study-wide results and limits: Type 1 diabetes patients had TCRB CDR3s that were shorter (moderately but significantly so) in all four CD4+ subsets. Across patients, naive, central memory and Treg TCRB repertoires exhibited apparently greater similarity than was observed across healthy donors.

Every bit of the isolated RNA underwent reverse transcription, so sequencing read expressed TCRB transcripts. Clones were sequenced by immunoSEQ multiplex PCR, and TCRdb holds only the in-frame ones, with some missing. The sample includes hundreds of thousands of clones, approximately 15% of them seen just once. Germline values: CDR1 MGHDK, CDR2 SYGVNS. This CDR3 contains 13 residues. Trimming removed 7 bases from V and 6 bases from J, with 16 bases in between. This clone was found a few times. The target antigen is unknown. The sample was naive CD4+ T cells from blood. The source is a man aged 25 to 40 in good health. The V and J genes are TRBV25-1 and TRBJ2-7; the D gene is possibly TRBD1 (7 bases). CDR3 protein: CASTGLSGGEQYF. CDR3 nucleotides: TGTGCCAGCACCGGACTATCAGGGGGCGAGCAGTACTTC.